These 24 T cell receptor beta chains were all obtained from the same sample, sequenced in a study of T-cell reconstitution after alpha-beta-depleted transplantation in children. Unique molecular identifiers were incorporated into the prepared TCRbeta library. TCRdb recomputed calls from the PCR reads with MiXCR, one row per CDR3 protein. The profile shows nearly 400,000 distinct CDR3 sequences, roughly 22% of them singletons. The sample was PBMCs from the stem cell graft donor, taken from the stem cell graft. The receptors stem from a human donor who donated a stem cell graft to a child with acute myeloid leukemia.

The V and J genes are TRBV2 and TRBJ2-1, with D tentatively TRBD2 (6 bases). V lost 6 bases to trimming and J lost 9 bases, with 12 bases between them. CDR1 and CDR2 (germline): SNHLY, FYNNEI. This CDR3 has 12 residues. CDR3 nucleotides: TGTGCCAGCAGGGAGACTAGTAGTGAGCAGTTCTTC. Translated, it gives CASRETSSEQFF.

The rearrangement uses TRBV3-1 and TRBJ2-1; 11 bases map to TRBD2. V was pared by 5 bases and J by 3 bases, with 18 bases of the junction left unmatched. This CDR3 contains 20 residues. Germline lookup yields CDR1 LGHDT and CDR2 YNNKEL (reference sequence). The CDR3 bases are TGTGCCAGCAGCAACGGACCTAGCGGGAGGCAAGACCAGGACTACAATGAGCAGTTCTTC. It codes for CASSNGPSGRQDQDYNEQFF.

This clonotype has only a few counts. The chain couples TRBV12-5 to TRBJ2-1, with 8 bases matching TRBD2. CDR1 and CDR2 from the germline V gene are LGHNT and FRNRAP. This CDR3 is 15 amino acids long. The ends lost 5 bases at V and 6 bases at J; junction bases unmatched: 9. CDR3 DNA: TGTGCTAGTGGTGCGGGACTAGTACGGGGCAATGAGCAGTTCTTC. Its protein is CASGAGLVRGNEQFF.

This clonotype has a count of ten or more. CDR3 nucleotide sequence: TGTGCCATCAGTGAGTCGCTACCACACAATGAGCAGTTCTTC. Protein: CAISESLPHNEQFF. This chain joins TRBV10-3 and TRBJ2-1; no clear D. The germline V gene has CDR1 ENHRY and CDR2 SYGVKD. CDR3 size: 14 residues. V was cut by 0 bases and J by 5 bases, with 8 bases left in between.

There are a few counts of this clonotype. This rearrangement joins TRBV2 to TRBJ2-5, with 8 bases fitting TRBD2. J lost 1 base, V lost 4 bases, and 5 bases had no gene match. Germline V gives CDR1 SNHLY, CDR2 FYNNEI. This CDR3 is 15 amino acids long. CDR3 DNA sequence: TGTGCCAGCAGTGTTATGACTAGCGCCCAAGAGACCCAGTACTTC. It yields the protein CASSVMTSAQETQYF.

At least ten counts were recorded for this clonotype. The rearrangement joins TRBV29-1 to TRBJ1-1; D is uncertain. Trimming took off 3 bases at V and 2 bases at J, with 16 bases between the two ends. The CDR3 is made up of 15 amino acids. Germline V CDR1 and CDR2: SQVTM, ANQGSEA. CDR3 sequence: CSVDTSGRSNTEAFF. The CDR3 DNA follows: TGCAGCGTTGACACCTCTGGGCGAAGCAACACTGAAGCTTTCTTT.

This clonotype was found many times. The V and J genes are TRBV20-1 and TRBJ2-7; D is uncertain. This CDR3 spans 13 amino acids. The germline V and J ends were trimmed by 1 base and 2 bases, with 9 bases remaining between them. Germline V gene lookup returns CDR1 DFQATT and CDR2 SNEGSKA (reference sequence). CDR3 sequence (DNA): TGCAGTGCTAGAGGTCCCGGTACCTACGAGCAGTACTTC. It is translated as CSARGPGTYEQYF.

A few counts support this clonotype. The CDR3 loop is CSAPAGGNSNQPQHF. The CDR3 DNA reads TGCAGTGCCCCGGCGGGGGGGAATAGCAATCAGCCCCAGCATTTT. The V gene is TRBV20-1, the J gene TRBJ1-5, with a tentative D call TRBD1 (5 bases). The CDR3 spans 15 residues. V was shortened by 6 bases and J by 0 bases, with 15 bases between the two germline ends. The germline V gene has CDR1 DFQATT and CDR2 SNEGSKA (reference sequence).

This clonotype was counted between two and nine times. J is TRBJ1-6 and V is TRBV3-1; D unresolved. Germline lookup yields CDR1 LGHDT and CDR2 YNNKEL (reference sequence). The CDR3 runs to 12 residues. V was pared by 6 bases and J by 4 bases, with 4 bases between. The CDR3 coding sequence is TGTGCCAGCAGTTCTTATAATTCACCCCTCCACTTT. It specifies CASSSYNSPLHF.

This clonotype was counted a single time. Because the CDR3 is missing its conserved closing phenylalanine or tryptophan, this is likely a read error. The V gene is TRBV5-1, the J gene TRBJ1-1, with D perhaps TRBD1 (6 bases). From germline, CDR1 is SGHRS and CDR2 YFSETQ. The CDR3 contains 15 residues. The ends were cut back, 0 bases at V and 6 bases at J, with 15 bases in the middle. The CDR3 region has the DNA TGCGCCAGCAGCTTGGACCAGGGGATCTCCGCTGAAGCTTTCTAT. This encodes CASSLDQGISAEAFY.

This chain uses TRBV24-1 with TRBJ1-3; no reliable D call. Looked up from germline, CDR1 is KGHDR and CDR2 is SFDVKD. The CDR3 is 14 residues long. V shed 9 bases and J shed 2 bases, with 13 bases lying between them. This CDR3 is CATGGRTTGNTIYF. CDR3 coding DNA: TGTGCCACCGGCGGGCGGACGACTGGAAACACCATATATTTT.

This clonotype was picked up many times. The chain has TRBV29-1 and TRBJ2-7; possibly TRBD1 for D (5 bases). Germline V gene lookup returns CDR1 SQVTM and CDR2 ANQGSEA. The CDR3 has 13 residues. The ends were cut back, 5 bases at V and 1 base at J, with 12 bases in the middle. The CDR3 bases are TGCAGCGTTTTGGGGCTCGCATCCTACGAGCAGTACTTC. Protein: CSVLGLASYEQYF.

This clonotype was seen more than once but under ten times. V and J are TRBV10-3 and TRBJ2-7; D is ambiguous. The length of the CDR3 is 14 residues. Germline loops: CDR1 ENHRY, CDR2 SYGVKD. V gave up 9 bases and J gave up 4 bases, with 19 bases separating them. The CDR3: CAIRERATGYEQYF. Written as DNA, the CDR3 is TGTGCCATTAGAGAGCGTGCCACGGGTTACGAGCAGTACTTC.

There are many counts of this clonotype. The chain joins TRBV20-1 to TRBJ2-7, with 11 bases matching TRBD2. Trimming at V came to 6 bases and at J to 3 bases, leaving 10 bases not matched to a gene. The CDR3 sequence is 15 residues long. Germline-derived CDR1 and CDR2 are DFQATT and SNEGSKA (reference sequence). CDR3 DNA: TGCAGTGCCCAAGGCCTAGCGGGAGGTAGCTACGAGCAGTACTTC. The encoded protein is CSAQGLAGGSYEQYF.

In its sample, this clonotype was seen a few times. The gene calls are TRBV20-1 and TRBJ2-3; 14 positions agree with TRBD2. The CDR3 is 17 amino acids. Germline CDR1 and CDR2: DFQATT and SNEGSKA (reference sequence). The trim removed 6 bases at V and 1 base at J, leaving 9 bases unmatched. CDR3 loop: CSALTSGRAGGTDTQYF. DNA of the CDR3: TGCAGTGCCCTGACTAGCGGGAGGGCCGGGGGCACAGATACGCAGTATTTT.

The chain links TRBV18 to TRBJ2-1, with 10 positions matching TRBD2. The CDR3 is 15 residues long. Germline trimming cut 2 bases from V and 8 bases from J; bases unmatched to any gene: 6. Germline V CDR1 and CDR2: KGHSH, LQKENI. Here the CDR3 DNA reads TGTGCCAGCTCACCATTTCTAGCGGGAGTACATGAGCAGTTCTTC. Amino acid sequence: CASSPFLAGVHEQFF.

A few counts support this clonotype. The CDR3 coding sequence is TGTGCCAGCAGTTTGGGAGCACTCCCCTACGAGCAGTACTTC. Its protein is CASSLGALPYEQYF. V and J are TRBV12-3 or TRBV12-4 and TRBJ2-7; possibly TRBD2 for D (5 bases). CDR3 length: 14 residues. V was cut by 3 bases and J by 2 bases, with 11 bases left in between.

This clonotype was picked up a small number of times. The V call is TRBV5-1, the J call TRBJ2-2; 7 nucleotides match TRBD2. J lost 1 base, V lost 5 bases, and 8 bases had no gene match. This CDR3 has 16 residues. Germline V lookup: CDR1 SGHRS, CDR2 YFSETQ. The CDR3 DNA follows: TGCGCCAGCAGACCAGCTAGCGGAAGGAACACCGGGGAGCTGTTTTTT. Its translation is CASRPASGRNTGELFF.

This clonotype was seen repeatedly, ten times or more. The genes are TRBV29-1 and TRBJ2-7; TRBD2 matches at 7 bases. CDR3 length: 13 amino acids. The junction had 9 bases not matched to a gene; V was cut back by 8 bases and J by 2 bases. Germline CDR1 is SQVTM and CDR2 is ANQGSEA. Written as DNA, the CDR3 is TGCAGCTTTACCCGGGAGGAGCCCTACGAGCAGTACTTC. It yields the protein CSFTREEPYEQYF.

This clonotype was counted ten times or more. V usage is TRBV12-3 or TRBV12-4 and J usage is TRBJ1-5; D gene unclear. Trimming removed 3 bases from V and 4 bases from J, with 7 bases in between. The CDR3 has 13 amino acids. DNA of the CDR3: TGTGCCAGCAGTTTTGGAGGGAATCAGCCCCAGCATTTT. Amino acid sequence: CASSFGGNQPQHF.

This clonotype has a handful of counts. The chain uses TRBV27 and TRBJ2-1; the match to TRBD2 covers 7 bases. CDR1 MNHEY and CDR2 SMNVEV come from the germline V gene (reference sequence). CDR3 length: 15 amino acids. V trimming: 2 bases; J trimming: 8 bases; junction bases outside the gene matches: 9. Here the CDR3 DNA reads TGTGCCAGCAGTTTAGGGCTAGCGGAGGGCCATGAGCAGTTCTTC. Amino acid sequence: CASSLGLAEGHEQFF.

This clonotype was detected many times. V is TRBV25-1 and J is TRBJ2-7; D may match TRBD1 or TRBD2 (5 bases each). From germline, CDR1 is MGHDK and CDR2 SYGVNS. Trimming stripped 1 base from V and 5 bases from J, with 9 bases between. The CDR3 covers 13 residues. CDR3 nucleotide sequence: TGTGCCAGCAGTGAATTGGGACGCGACGAGCAGTACTTC. Translated, it gives CASSELGRDEQYF.

This clonotype has just a few counts. The chain recombines TRBV12-3 or TRBV12-4 with TRBJ2-1; D unresolved. V was trimmed by 4 bases and J by 4 bases, leaving 11 bases between them. This CDR3 has 14 amino acids. As DNA, the CDR3 is TGTGCCAGCAGTTCTTCCGCATCATACAATGAGCAGTTCTTC. Its protein product is CASSSSASYNEQFF.

This clonotype was recorded many times. The rearrangement uses TRBV7-2 and TRBJ2-1; 9 bases line up with TRBD2. Germline V CDR1 and CDR2: SGHTA, FQGNSA. The CDR3 is 15 residues long. V lost 1 base and J lost 5; bases outside the gene matches: 3. This CDR3 reads CASSLVAGGNNEQFF. The DNA for the CDR3 is TGTGCCAGCAGCTTAGTGGCGGGAGGGAACAATGAGCAGTTCTTC.